This T cell receptor beta chain was profiled in a study of cytomegalovirus exposure and HLA in healthy donors. Findings of the study overall: Most sequenced TCRs were rare (though some public TCRs occurred in many donors).

There were likely unrecorded immune exposures, though donors were nominally healthy when sampled. Remarks on this clone: Antigen unknown.

V trimming: 0 bases; J trimming: 7 bases; junction bases outside the gene matches: 4. This CDR3 is built from 16 residues. Germline CDR1 and CDR2: LGHNA and YNFKEQ. PCR used 60 Vbeta primers and 13 Jbeta primers. The data were produced by immunoSEQ multiplex PCR, yet TCRdb's version contains in-frame clones alone and is incomplete. The table counts approximately 140,000 clones; 1.5% to 2% lies in the top ten. This TCR came from a woman aged 45 to 65 in good health and CMV-seronegative. The chain is built from TRBV4-2 and TRBJ1-6; 9 nucleotides match TRBD1. Sequencing was carried out using PBMCs. The CDR3 loop is CASSQDPGTGNSPLHF. As DNA, the CDR3 is TGTGCCAGCAGCCAAGATCCCGGGACAGGGAATTCACCCCTCCACTTT.